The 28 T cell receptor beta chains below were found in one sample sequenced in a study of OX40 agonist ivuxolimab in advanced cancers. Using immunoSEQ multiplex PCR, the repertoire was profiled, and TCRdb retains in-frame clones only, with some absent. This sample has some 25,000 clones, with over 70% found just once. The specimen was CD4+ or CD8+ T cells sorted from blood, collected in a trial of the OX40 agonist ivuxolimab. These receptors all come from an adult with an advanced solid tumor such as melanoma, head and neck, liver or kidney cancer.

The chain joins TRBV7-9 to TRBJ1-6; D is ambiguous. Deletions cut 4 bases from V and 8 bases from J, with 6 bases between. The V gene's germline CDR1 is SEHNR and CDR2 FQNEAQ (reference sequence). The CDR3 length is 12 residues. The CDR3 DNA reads TGTGCCAGCAGCTCTCCCTATTCACCCCTCCACTTT. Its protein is CASSSPYSPLHF.

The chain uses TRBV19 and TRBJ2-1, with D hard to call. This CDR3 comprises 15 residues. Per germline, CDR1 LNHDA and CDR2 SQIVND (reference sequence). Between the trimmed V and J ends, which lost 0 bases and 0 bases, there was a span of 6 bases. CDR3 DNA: TGTGCCAGTAGTATAGACTTCCTCTCCTACAATGAGCAGTTCTTC. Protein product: CASSIDFLSYNEQFF.

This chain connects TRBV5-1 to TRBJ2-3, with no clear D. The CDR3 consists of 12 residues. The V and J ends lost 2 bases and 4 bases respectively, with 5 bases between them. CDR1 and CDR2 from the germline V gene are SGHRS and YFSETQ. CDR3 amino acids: CASSFASDTQYF. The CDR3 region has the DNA TGCGCCAGCAGCTTCGCGTCAGATACGCAGTATTTT.

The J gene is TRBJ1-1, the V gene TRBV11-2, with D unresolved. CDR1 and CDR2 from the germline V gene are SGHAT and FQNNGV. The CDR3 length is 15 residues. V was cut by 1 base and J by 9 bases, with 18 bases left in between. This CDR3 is CASSLGAGNEGKAFF. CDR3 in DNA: TGTGCCAGCAGCTTAGGGGCGGGTAACGAGGGTAAAGCTTTCTTT.

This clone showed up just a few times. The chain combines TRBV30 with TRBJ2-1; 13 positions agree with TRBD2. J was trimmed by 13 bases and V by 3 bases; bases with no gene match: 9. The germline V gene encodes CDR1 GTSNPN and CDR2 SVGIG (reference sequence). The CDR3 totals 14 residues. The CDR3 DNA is TGTGCCTGGAGAGCCGGGACTAGCGGGATGGGACAGTTCTTC. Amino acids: CAWRAGTSGMGQFF.

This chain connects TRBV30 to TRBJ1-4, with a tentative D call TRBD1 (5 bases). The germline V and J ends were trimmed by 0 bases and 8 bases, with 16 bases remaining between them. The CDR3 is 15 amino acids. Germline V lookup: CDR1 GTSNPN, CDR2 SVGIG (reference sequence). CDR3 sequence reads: CAWSVPGTRQEKLFF. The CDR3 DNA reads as TGTGCCTGGAGTGTACCCGGGACTAGACAAGAAAAACTGTTTTTT.

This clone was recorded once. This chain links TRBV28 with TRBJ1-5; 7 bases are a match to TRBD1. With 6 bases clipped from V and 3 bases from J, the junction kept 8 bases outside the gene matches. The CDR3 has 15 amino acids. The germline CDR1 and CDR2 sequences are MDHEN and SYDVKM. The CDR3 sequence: CASSPPGGANQPQHF. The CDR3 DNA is TGTGCCAGCAGCCCTCCAGGGGGGGCCAATCAGCCCCAGCATTTT.

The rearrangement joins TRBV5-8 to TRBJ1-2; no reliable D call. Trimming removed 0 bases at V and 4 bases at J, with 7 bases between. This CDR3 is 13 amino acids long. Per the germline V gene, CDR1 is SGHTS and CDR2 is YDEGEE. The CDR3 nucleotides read TGTGCCAGCAGCTTGGACGGTGCCTATGGCTACACCTTC. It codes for CASSLDGAYGYTF.

The CDR3 region has the DNA TGTGCCAGCAGTTACAACAGGGCGAACACCGGGGAGCTGTTTTTT. Translating it yields CASSYNRANTGELFF. The V call is TRBV6-5, the J call TRBJ2-2; D is perhaps TRBD1 (6 bases). CDR1 is MNHEY, CDR2 SVGAGI, per germline. Trimming cost V 2 bases and J 0 bases, with 7 bases left between them. This CDR3 contains 15 residues.

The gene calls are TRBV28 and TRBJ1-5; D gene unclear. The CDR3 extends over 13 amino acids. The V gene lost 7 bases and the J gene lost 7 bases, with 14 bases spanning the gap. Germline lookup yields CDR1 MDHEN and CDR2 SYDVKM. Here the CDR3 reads CASTKAPPQPQHF. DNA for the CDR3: TGTGCCAGCACCAAGGCCCCCCCGCAGCCCCAGCATTTT.

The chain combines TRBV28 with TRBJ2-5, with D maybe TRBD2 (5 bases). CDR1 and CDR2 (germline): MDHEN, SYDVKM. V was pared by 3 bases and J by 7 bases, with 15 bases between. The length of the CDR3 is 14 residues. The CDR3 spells CASSFARGTTTQYF. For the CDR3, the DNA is TGTGCCAGCAGTTTCGCCCGGGGTACGACGACCCAGTACTTC. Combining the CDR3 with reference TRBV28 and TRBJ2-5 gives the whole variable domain DVKVTQSSRYLVKRTGEKVFLECVQDMDHENMFWYRQDPGLGLRLIYFSYDVKMKEKGDIPEGYSVSREKKERFSLILESASTNQTSMYLCASSFARGTTTQYFGPGTRLLVL.

CDR3 sequence: CASSLKGTGPYNEQFF. The CDR3 DNA follows: TGTGCCAGCAGCTTAAAGGGGACAGGGCCCTACAATGAGCAGTTCTTC. This chain links TRBV7-3 with TRBJ2-1; TRBD1 matches at 9 bases. This CDR3 has 16 residues. CDR1 is SGHTA, CDR2 FQGTGA, per germline. With 1 base clipped from V and 2 bases from J, the junction kept 3 bases outside the gene matches. The full variable domain, rest sourced from reference TRBV7-3 and TRBJ2-1, is GAGVSQTPSNKVTEKGKYVELRCDPISGHTALYWYRQSLGQGPEFLIYFQGTGAADDSGLPNDRFFAVRPEGSVSTLKIQRTERGDSAVYLCASSLKGTGPYNEQFFGPGTRLTVL.

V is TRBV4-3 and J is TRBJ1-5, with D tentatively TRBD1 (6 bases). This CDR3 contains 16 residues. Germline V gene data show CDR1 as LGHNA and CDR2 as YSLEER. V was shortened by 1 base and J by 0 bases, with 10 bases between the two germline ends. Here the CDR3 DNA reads TGCGCCAGCAGCCAAGGGACAGTCTATAGCAATCAGCCCCAGCATTTT. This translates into CASSQGTVYSNQPQHF.

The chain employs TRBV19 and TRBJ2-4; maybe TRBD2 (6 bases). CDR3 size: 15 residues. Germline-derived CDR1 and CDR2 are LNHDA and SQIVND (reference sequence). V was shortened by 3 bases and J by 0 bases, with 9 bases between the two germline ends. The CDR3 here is CASSMGGKAKNIQYF. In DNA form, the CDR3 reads TGTGCCAGTAGTATGGGGGGTAAAGCCAAAAACATTCAGTACTTC.

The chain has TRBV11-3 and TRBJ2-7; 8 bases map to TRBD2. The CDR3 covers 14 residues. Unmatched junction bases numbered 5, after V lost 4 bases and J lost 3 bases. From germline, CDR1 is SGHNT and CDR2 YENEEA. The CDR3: CASSSGGGIYEQYF. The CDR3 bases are TGTGCCAGCAGCTCGGGCGGGGGGATCTACGAGCAGTACTTC.

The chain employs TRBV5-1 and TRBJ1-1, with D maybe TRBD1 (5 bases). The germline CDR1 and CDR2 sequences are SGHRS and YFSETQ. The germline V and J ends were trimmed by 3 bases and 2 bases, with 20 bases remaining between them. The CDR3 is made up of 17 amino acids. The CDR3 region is CASSWSTGTEANTEAFF. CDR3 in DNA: TGCGCCAGCAGCTGGAGTACCGGGACGGAGGCTAACACTGAAGCTTTCTTT.

For the CDR3, the DNA is TGTGCCAGCACGGATGGAAACACCATATATTTT. Protein product: CASTDGNTIYF. The rearrangement links TRBV28 to TRBJ1-3; D gene ambiguous. Germline assignment: CDR1 MDHEN and CDR2 SYDVKM. The CDR3 is made up of 11 amino acids. The ends were cut back, 7 bases at V and 3 bases at J, with 4 bases in the middle.

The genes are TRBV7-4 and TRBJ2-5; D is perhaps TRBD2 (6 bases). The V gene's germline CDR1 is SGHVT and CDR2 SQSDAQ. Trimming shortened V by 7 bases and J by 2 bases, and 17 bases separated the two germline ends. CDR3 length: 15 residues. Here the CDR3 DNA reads TGTGCCAGCATTGGACGGAGGGGCGTACAAGAGACCCAGTACTTC. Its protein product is CASIGRRGVQETQYF.

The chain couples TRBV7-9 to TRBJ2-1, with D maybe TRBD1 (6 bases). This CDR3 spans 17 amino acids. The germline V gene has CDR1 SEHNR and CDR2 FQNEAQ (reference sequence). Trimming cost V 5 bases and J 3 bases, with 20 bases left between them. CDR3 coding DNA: TGTGCCAGCAGCCCCCCAATGGCCCCCAGGGGCTACAATGAGCAGTTCTTC. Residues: CASSPPMAPRGYNEQFF. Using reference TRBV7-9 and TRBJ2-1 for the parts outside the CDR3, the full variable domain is DTGVSQNPRHKITKRGQNVTFRCDPISEHNRLYWYRQTLGQGPEFLTYFQNEAQLEKSRLLSDRFSAERPKGSFSTLEIQRTEQGDSAMYLCASSPPMAPRGYNEQFFGPGTRLTVL.

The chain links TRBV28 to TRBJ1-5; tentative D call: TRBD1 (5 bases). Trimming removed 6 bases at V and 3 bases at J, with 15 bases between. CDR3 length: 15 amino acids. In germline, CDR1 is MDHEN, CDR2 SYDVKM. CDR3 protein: CASRTPTGLNQPQHF. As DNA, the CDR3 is TGTGCCAGCAGAACGCCCACAGGTCTCAATCAGCCCCAGCATTTT.

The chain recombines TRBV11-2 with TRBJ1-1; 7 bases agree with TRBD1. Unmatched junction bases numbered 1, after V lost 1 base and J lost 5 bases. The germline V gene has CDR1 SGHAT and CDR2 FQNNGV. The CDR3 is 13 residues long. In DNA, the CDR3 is TGTGCCAGCAGCTTAGTCAGGGGGACTGAAGCTTTCTTT. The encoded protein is CASSLVRGTEAFF.

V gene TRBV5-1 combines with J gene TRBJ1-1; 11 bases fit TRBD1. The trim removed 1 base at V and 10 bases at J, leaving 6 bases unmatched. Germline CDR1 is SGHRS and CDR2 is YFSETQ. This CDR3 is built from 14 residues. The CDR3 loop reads CASSLRGQGVRAFF. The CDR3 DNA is TGCGCCAGCAGCTTGAGGGGACAGGGGGTGCGAGCTTTCTTT.

CDR3 nucleotides: TGCGCCAGCGGGCTAGCGGGAGGGGCAAATGAGCAGTTCTTC. Its translation: CASGLAGGANEQFF. V and J are TRBV5-1 and TRBJ2-1; 12 bases fit TRBD2. This CDR3 is built from 14 residues. V shed 7 bases and J 7 bases; nucleotides not matched to a gene: 6. CDR1 is SGHRS and CDR2 is YFSETQ in the germline V gene.

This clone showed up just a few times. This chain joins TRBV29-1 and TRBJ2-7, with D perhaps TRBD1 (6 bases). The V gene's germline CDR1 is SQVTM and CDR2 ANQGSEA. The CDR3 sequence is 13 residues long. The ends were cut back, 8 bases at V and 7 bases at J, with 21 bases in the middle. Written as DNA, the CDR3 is TGCAGCATCCTACGTCCACAGGGTCGAGAGCAGTACTTC. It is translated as CSILRPQGREQYF.

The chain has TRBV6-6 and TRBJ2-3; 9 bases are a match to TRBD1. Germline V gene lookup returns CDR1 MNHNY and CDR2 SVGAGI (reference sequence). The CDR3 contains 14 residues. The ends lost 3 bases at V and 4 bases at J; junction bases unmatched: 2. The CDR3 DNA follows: TGTGCCAGCAGTTATCGACAGGGGGCAGATACGCAGTATTTT. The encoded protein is CASSYRQGADTQYF.

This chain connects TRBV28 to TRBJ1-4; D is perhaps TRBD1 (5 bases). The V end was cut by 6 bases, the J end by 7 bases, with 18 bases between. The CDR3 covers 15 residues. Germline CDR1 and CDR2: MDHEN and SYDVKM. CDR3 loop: CASSYLGRTSEKLFF. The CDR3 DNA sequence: TGTGCCAGCAGCTATTTGGGGCGGACAAGTGAAAAACTGTTTTTT.

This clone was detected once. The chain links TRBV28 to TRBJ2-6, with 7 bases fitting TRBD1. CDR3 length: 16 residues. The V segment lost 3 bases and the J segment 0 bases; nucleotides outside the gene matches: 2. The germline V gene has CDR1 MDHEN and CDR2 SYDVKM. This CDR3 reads CASSLGTVSGANVLTF. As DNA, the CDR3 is TGTGCCAGCAGTTTGGGGACAGTCTCTGGGGCCAACGTCCTGACTTTC.

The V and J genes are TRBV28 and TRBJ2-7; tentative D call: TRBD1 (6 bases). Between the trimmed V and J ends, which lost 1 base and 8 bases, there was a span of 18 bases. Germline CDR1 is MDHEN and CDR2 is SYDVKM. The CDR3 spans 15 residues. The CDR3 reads CASSLSQGPLRKQYF. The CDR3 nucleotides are TGTGCCAGCAGTTTATCACAGGGCCCGCTTAGAAAGCAGTACTTC.